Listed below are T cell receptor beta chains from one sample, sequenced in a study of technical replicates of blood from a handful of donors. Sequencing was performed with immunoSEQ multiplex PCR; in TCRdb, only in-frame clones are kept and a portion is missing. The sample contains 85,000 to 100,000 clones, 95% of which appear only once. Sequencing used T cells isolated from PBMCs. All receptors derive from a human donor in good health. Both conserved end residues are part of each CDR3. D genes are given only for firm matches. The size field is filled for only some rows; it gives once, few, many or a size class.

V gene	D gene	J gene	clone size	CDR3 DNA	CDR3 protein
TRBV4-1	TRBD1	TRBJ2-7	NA	TGCGCCAGCAGCCGACCGGGACAGCCGTACGAGCAGTACTTC	CASSRPGQPYEQYF
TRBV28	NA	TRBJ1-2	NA	TGTGCCAGCAGTTTCGGGACATCGAGTCCCTATGGCTACACCTTC	CASSFGTSSPYGYTF
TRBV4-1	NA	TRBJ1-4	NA	TGCGCCAGCAGCCAAGTTCTCACAGGTTCTAATGAAAAACTGTTTTTT	CASSQVLTGSNEKLFF
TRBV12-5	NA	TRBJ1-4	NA	TGTGCTAGTGGCCGGGGGGGATCAGGAACAACTAATGAAAAACTGTTTTTT	CASGRGGSGTTNEKLFF
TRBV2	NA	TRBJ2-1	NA	TGTGCCAGCAATAAAAATGAGCAGTTCTTC	CASNKNEQFF
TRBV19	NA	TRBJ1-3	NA	TGTGCCAGTATCGATATGACAGCCACTGGAAACACCATATATTTT	CASIDMTATGNTIYF
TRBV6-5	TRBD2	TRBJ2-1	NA	TGTGCCAGTGTAGCGGGAGGGGGAGATGAGCAGTTCTTC	CASVAGGGDEQFF
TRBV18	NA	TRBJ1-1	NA	TGTGCCAGCTCACCTATGAACACTGAAGCTTTCTTT	CASSPMNTEAFF
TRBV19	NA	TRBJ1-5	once	TGTGCCAGTAGACGCGGTGAAGGGGGCAATCAGCCCCAGCATTTT	CASRRGEGGNQPQHF
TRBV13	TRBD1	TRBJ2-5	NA	TGTGCCAGCAGCTTAGATCGGGACAGCTACCAAGAGACCCAGTACTTC	CASSLDRDSYQETQYF
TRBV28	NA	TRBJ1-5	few	TGTGCCAGCAGTCCGGGGGTAAAGGGCAATCAGCCCCAGCATTTT	CASSPGVKGNQPQHF